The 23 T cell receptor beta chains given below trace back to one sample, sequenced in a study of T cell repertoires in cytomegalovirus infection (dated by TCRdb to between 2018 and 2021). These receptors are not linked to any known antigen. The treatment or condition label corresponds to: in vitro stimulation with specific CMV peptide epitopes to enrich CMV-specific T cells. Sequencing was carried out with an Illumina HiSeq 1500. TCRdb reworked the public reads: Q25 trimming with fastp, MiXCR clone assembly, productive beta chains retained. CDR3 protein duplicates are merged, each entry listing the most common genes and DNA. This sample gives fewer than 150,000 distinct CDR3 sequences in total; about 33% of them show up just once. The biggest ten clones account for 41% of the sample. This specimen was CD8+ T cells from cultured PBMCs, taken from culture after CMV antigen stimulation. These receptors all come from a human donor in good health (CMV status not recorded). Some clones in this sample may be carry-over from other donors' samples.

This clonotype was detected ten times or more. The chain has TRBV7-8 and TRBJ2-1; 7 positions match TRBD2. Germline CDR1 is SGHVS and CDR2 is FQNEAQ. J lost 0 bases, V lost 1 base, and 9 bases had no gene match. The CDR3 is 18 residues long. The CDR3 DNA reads TGTGCCAGCAGCTTAGGAGGTGCCGGGACTATCTCCTACAATGAGCAGTTCTTC. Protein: CASSLGGAGTISYNEQFF. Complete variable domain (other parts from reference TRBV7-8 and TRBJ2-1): GAGVSQSPRYKVAKRGQDVALRCDPISGHVSLFWYQQALGQGPEFLTYFQNEAQLDKSGLPSDRFFAERPEGSVSTLKIQRTQQEDSAVYLCASSLGGAGTISYNEQFFGPGTRLTVL.

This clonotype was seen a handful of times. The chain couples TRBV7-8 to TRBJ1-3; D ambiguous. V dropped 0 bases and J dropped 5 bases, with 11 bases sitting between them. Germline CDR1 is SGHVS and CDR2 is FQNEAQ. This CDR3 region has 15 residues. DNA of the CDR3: TGTGCCAGCAGCTTAGCGTTTGGTAGCAGAAACACCATATATTTT. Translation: CASSLAFGSRNTIYF.

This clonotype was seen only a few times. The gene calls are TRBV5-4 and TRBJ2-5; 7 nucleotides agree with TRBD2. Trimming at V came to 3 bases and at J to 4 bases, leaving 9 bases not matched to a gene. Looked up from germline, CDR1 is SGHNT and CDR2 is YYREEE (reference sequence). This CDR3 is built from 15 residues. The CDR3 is CASSSDRLARETQYF. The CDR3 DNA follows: TGTGCCAGCAGCTCAGATAGACTAGCCCGAGAGACCCAGTACTTC.

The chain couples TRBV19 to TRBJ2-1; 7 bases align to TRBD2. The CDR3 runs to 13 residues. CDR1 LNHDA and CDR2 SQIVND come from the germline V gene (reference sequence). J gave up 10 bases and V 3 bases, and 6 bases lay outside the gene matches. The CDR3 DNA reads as TGTGCCAGTAGTATCGGGGGGATGAACGAGCAGTTCTTC. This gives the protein CASSIGGMNEQFF.

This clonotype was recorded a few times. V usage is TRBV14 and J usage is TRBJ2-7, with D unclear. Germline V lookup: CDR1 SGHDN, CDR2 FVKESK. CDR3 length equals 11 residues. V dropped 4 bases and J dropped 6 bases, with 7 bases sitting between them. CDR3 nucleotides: TGTGCCAGCAGCCTAGCTTCCGAGCAGTACTTC. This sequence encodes CASSLASEQYF.

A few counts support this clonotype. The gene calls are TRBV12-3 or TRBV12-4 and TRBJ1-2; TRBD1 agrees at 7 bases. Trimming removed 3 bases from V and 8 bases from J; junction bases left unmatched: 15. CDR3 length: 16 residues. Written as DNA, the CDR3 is TGTGCCAGCAGTTTCGGCGGGGGTCCAGGGGGTGAGGGCTACACCTTC. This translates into CASSFGGGPGGEGYTF.

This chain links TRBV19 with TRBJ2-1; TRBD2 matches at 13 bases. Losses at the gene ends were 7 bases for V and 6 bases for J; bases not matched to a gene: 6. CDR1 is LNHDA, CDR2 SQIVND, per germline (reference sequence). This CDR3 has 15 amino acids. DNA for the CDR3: TGTGCCAGTACCCCTTGGACTAGCGGGGGCAATGAGCAGTTCTTC. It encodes CASTPWTSGGNEQFF. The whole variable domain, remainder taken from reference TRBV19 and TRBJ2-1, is DGGITQSPKYLFRKEGQNVTLSCEQNLNHDAMYWYRQDPGQGLRLIYYSQIVNDFQKGDIAEGYSVSREKKESFPLTVTSAQKNPTAFYLCASTPWTSGGNEQFFGPGTRLTVL.

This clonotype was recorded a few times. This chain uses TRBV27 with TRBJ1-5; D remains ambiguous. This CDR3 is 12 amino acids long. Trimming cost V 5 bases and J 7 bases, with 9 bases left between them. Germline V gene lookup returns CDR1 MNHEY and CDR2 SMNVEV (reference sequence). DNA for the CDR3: TGTGCCAGCAGTACCCTCGGCCAGCCCCAGCATTTT. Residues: CASSTLGQPQHF.

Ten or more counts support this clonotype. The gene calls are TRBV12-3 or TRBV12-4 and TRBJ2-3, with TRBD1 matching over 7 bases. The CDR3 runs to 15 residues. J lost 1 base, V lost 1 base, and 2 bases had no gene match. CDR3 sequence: CASSLGDRGTDTQYF. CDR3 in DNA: TGTGCCAGCAGTTTAGGGGACAGAGGCACAGATACGCAGTATTTT.

DNA for the CDR3: TGTGCCAGCAGCGACAGTGAAGCGGGTCGTGAAAAACTGTTTTTT. This gives the protein CASSDSEAGREKLFF. The chain is built from TRBV12-3 or TRBV12-4 and TRBJ1-4, with D perhaps TRBD1 (5 bases). The CDR3 is made up of 15 amino acids. Trimming stripped 6 bases from V and 7 bases from J, with 18 bases between.

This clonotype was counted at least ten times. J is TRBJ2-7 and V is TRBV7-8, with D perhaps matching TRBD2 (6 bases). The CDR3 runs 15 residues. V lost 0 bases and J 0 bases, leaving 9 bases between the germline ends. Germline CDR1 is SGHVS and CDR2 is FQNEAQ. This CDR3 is CASSLAGLPSYEQYF. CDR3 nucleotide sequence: TGTGCCAGCAGCTTAGCGGGACTCCCCTCCTACGAGCAGTACTTC.

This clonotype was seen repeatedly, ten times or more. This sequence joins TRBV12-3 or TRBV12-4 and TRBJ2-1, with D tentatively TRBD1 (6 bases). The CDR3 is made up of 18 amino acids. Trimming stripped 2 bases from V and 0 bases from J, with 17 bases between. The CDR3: CASSLYRLGQSSYNEQFF. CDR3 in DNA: TGTGCCAGCAGTTTATATCGACTTGGACAGAGCTCCTACAATGAGCAGTTCTTC.

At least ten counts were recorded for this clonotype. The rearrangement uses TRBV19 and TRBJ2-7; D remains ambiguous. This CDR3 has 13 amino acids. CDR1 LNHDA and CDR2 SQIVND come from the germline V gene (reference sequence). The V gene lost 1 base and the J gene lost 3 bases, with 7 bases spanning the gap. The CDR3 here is CASSIALLYEQYF. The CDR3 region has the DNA TGTGCCAGTAGTATAGCACTCCTCTACGAGCAGTACTTC.

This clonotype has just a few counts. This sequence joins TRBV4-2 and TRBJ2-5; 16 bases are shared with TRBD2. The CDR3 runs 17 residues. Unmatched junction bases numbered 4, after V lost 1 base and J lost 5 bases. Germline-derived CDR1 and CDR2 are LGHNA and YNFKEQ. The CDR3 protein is CASSQAGTSGGAETQYF. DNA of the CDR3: TGTGCCAGCAGCCAAGCCGGGACTAGCGGGGGGGCGGAGACCCAGTACTTC.

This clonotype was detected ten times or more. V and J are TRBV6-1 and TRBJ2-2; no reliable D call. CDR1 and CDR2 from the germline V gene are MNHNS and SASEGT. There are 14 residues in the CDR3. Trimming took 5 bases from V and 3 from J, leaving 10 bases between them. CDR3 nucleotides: TGTGCCAGCAGTTTTGGGCCCTACACCGGGGAGCTGTTTTTT. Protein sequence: CASSFGPYTGELFF.

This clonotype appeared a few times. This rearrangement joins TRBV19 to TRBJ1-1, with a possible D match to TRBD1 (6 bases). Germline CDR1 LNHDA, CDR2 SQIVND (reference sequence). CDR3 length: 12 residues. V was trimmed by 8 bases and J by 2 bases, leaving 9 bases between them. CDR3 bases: TGTGCCAGTTTGACAGGTAACACTGAAGCTTTCTTT. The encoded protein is CASLTGNTEAFF.

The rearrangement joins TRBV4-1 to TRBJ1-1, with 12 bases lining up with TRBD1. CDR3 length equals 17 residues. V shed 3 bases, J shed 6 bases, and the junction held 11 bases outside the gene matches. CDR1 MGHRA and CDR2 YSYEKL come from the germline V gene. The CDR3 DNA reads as TGCGCCAGCAGCCAGGTGGGACAGGGGGCGAGAGTGCCTGAAGCTTTCTTT. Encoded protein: CASSQVGQGARVPEAFF.

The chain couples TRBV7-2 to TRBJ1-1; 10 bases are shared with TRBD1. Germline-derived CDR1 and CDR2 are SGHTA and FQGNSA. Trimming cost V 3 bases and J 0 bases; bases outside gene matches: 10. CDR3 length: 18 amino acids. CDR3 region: CASSLGQGYFGMNTEAFF. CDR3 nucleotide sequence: TGTGCCAGCAGCTTGGGACAGGGGTATTTTGGAATGAACACTGAAGCTTTCTTT. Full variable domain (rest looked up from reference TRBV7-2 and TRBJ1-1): GAGVSQSPSNKVTEKGKDVELRCDPISGHTALYWYRQSLGQGLEFLIYFQGNSAPDKSGLPSDRFSAERTGGSVSTLTIQRTQQEDSAVYLCASSLGQGYFGMNTEAFFGQGTRLTVV.

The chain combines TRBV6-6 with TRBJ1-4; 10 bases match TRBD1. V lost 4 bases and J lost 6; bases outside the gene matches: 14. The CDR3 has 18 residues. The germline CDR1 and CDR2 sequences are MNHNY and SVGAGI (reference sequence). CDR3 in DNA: TGTGCCAGCAGTTTAAATCCGGGACAGGGGTTCGGACATGAAAAACTGTTTTTT. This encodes CASSLNPGQGFGHEKLFF.

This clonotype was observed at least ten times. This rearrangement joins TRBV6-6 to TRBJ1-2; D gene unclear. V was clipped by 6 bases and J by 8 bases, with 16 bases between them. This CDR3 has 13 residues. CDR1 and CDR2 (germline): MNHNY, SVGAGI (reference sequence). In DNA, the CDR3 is TGTGCCAGCAGATGGGGAGTCGGGCGAGGCTACACCTTC. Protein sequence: CASRWGVGRGYTF.

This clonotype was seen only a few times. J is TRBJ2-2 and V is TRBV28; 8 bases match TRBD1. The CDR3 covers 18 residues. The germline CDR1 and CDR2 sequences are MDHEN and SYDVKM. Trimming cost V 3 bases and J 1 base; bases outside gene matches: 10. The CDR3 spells CASSFPGPGTGNTGELFF. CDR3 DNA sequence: TGTGCCAGCAGTTTCCCGGGTCCGGGGACAGGGAACACCGGGGAGCTGTTTTTT. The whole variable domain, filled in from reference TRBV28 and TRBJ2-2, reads DVKVTQSSRYLVKRTGEKVFLECVQDMDHENMFWYRQDPGLGLRLIYFSYDVKMKEKGDIPEGYSVSREKKERFSLILESASTNQTSMYLCASSFPGPGTGNTGELFFGEGSRLTVL.

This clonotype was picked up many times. CDR3 coding DNA: TGTGCCAGCAGCTCTTATGGGGGGGGGCAGGAGACCCAGTACTTC. Its translation: CASSSYGGGQETQYF. The V and J genes are TRBV7-6 and TRBJ2-5; the D gene is possibly TRBD2 (7 bases). Germline V gene lookup returns CDR1 SGHVS and CDR2 FNYEAQ. V lost 4 bases, J lost 5 bases, and 17 bases lay in between. This CDR3 contains 15 residues.

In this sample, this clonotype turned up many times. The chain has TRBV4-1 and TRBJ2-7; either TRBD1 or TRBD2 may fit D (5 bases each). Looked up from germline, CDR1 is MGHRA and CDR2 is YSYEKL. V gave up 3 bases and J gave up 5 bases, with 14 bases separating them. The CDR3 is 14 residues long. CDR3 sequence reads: CASSQGLEGNEQYF. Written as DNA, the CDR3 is TGCGCCAGCAGCCAGGGGCTAGAGGGAAACGAGCAGTACTTC.